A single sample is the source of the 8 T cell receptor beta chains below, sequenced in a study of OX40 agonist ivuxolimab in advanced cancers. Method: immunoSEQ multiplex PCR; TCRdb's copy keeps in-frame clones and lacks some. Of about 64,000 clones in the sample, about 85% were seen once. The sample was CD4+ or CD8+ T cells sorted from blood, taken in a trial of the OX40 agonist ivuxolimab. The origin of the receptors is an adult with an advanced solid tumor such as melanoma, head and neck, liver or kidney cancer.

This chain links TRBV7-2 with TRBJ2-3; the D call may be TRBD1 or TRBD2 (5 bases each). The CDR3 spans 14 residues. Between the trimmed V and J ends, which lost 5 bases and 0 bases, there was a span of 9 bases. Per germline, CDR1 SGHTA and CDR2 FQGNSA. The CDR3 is CASSPGGSTDTQYF. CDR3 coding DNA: TGTGCCAGCAGCCCTGGGGGTAGCACAGATACGCAGTATTTT.

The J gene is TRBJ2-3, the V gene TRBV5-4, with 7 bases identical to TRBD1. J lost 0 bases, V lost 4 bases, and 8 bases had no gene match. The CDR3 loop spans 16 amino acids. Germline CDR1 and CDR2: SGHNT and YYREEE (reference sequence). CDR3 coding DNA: TGTGCCAGCAGCCTTTCACGGGACAGTAGCACAGATACGCAGTATTTT. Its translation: CASSLSRDSSTDTQYF.

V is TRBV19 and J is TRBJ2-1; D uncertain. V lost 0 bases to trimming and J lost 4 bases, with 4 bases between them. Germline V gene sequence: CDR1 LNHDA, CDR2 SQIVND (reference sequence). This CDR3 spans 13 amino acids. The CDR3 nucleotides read TGTGCCAGTAGTATAGAGGTGTACAATGAGCAGTTCTTC. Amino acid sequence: CASSIEVYNEQFF.

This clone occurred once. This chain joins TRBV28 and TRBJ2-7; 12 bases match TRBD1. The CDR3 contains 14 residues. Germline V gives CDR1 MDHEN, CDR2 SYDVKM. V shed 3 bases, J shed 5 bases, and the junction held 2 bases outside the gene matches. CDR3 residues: CASSLGQGAHEQYF. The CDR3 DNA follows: TGTGCCAGCAGTTTGGGACAGGGGGCCCACGAGCAGTACTTC.

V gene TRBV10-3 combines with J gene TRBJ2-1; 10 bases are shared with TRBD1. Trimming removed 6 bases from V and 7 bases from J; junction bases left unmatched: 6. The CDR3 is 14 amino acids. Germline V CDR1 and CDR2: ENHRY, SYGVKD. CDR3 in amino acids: CAISPGTGENEQFF. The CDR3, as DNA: TGTGCCATCAGCCCCGGGACAGGGGAAAATGAGCAGTTCTTC.

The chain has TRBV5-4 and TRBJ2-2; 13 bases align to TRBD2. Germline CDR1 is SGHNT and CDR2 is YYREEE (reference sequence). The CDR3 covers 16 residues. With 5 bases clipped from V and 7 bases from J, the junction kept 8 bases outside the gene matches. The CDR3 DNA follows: TGTGCCAGCAGGGAACTAGCGGGGGGGACTGGCGGGGAGCTGTTTTTT. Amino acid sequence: CASRELAGGTGGELFF.

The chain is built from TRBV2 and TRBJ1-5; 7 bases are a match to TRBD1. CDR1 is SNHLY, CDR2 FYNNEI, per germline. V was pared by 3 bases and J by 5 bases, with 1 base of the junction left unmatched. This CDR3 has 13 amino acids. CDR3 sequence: CASSDDRDQPQHF. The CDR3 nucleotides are TGTGCCAGCAGTGATGACAGGGATCAGCCCCAGCATTTT.

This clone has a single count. The CDR3 DNA follows: TGTGCCAGCAGCCAGAGCGGGGAGTCCGATGAGCAGTTCTTC. Translated: CASSQSGESDEQFF. The rearrangement links TRBV7-7 to TRBJ2-1; the match to TRBD2 covers 7 bases. The V segment lost 5 bases and the J segment 8 bases; nucleotides outside the gene matches: 9. Germline values: CDR1 SSHAT, CDR2 FNYEAQ (reference sequence). There are 14 residues in the CDR3.